The 17 T cell receptor beta chains below were found in one sample sequenced in a study of molecular identifiers for immune sequencing clone quantification (dated 2018 in TCRdb). Library preparation was by PCR. Instrument used: Illumina HiSeq 4000. TCRdb ran its own pipeline on the public reads, namely fastp trimming at Q25 and MiXCR clone calling, and kept in-frame beta chains. A single entry per CDR3 protein holds the most common genes and DNA from its merged rows. This sample is represented by 300,000 to 400,000 distinct CDR3 sequences; roughly a fifth of them were singletons. The ten largest clones take up approximately 0.8% of the sample. The sequencing sample was made of naive CD8+ T cells from blood, with Jurkat cell RNA spiked in. This sample's cell subset or site label indicates: FACS-sorted CD8+CD4-CCR7+CD45RA+ naive T cells. These receptors were collected from a human donor in good health. Some libraries in this study had Jurkat cell RNA spiked in.

This clonotype has ten or more counts. The chain's CDR3 is CSVDQGQGTEAFF. In DNA form, the CDR3 reads TGCAGCGTTGACCAGGGGCAGGGTACTGAAGCTTTCTTT. This chain connects TRBV29-1 to TRBJ1-1, with a possible D match to TRBD1 (6 bases). Germline CDR1 reads SQVTM; CDR2 reads ANQGSEA. The V gene lost 3 bases and the J gene lost 5 bases, with 13 bases spanning the gap. The CDR3 has 13 residues.

This clonotype has ten or more counts. This sequence joins TRBV5-1 and TRBJ2-7, with 9 nucleotides matching TRBD1. CDR3 length equals 15 residues. CDR1 and CDR2 (germline): SGHRS, YFSETQ. The V gene end was trimmed by 4 bases and the J gene end by 2 bases; junction bases not matched to a gene: 7. The CDR3 region is CASSRAGQGAYEQYF. The CDR3 bases are TGCGCCAGCAGCCGGGCGGGACAGGGAGCCTACGAGCAGTACTTC.

This clonotype showed up many times. CDR3 DNA sequence: TGTGCCAGCAGTTTAAGGAAAGGTGCCTCTAATGAAAAACTGTTTTTT. Amino acids: CASSLRKGASNEKLFF. The chain recombines TRBV27 with TRBJ1-4; D not certain. CDR1 and CDR2 from the germline V gene are MNHEY and SMNVEV (reference sequence). V was trimmed by 2 bases and J by 3 bases, leaving 13 bases between them. This CDR3 has 16 amino acids.

In this sample, this clonotype turned up many times. The V gene is TRBV19, the J gene TRBJ1-5; weak D call: TRBD1 (5 bases). The CDR3 sequence is 14 residues long. The V gene's germline CDR1 is LNHDA and CDR2 SQIVND (reference sequence). Trimming pared 6 bases from V and 3 bases from J, leaving 12 bases between. The DNA for the CDR3 is TGTGCCAGTAGATTACAGGCATACAATCAGCCCCAGCATTTT. The encoded protein is CASRLQAYNQPQHF. The full variable domain, with the rest looked up from reference TRBV19 and TRBJ1-5, is DGGITQSPKYLFRKEGQNVTLSCEQNLNHDAMYWYRQDPGQGLRLIYYSQIVNDFQKGDIAEGYSVSREKKESFPLTVTSAQKNPTAFYLCASRLQAYNQPQHFGDGTRLSIL.

The table lists this clonotype with many counts. The V and J genes are TRBV7-7 and TRBJ1-6, with D possibly being TRBD1 (6 bases). Germline V gene lookup returns CDR1 SSHAT and CDR2 FNYEAQ (reference sequence). This CDR3 contains 15 residues. V was trimmed by 3 bases and J by 3 bases, leaving 9 bases between them. CDR3 sequence: CASSLTGDYNSPLHF. As DNA, the CDR3 is TGTGCCAGCAGCTTGACAGGAGACTATAATTCACCCCTCCACTTT.

This clonotype was seen at least ten times. The V and J genes are TRBV6-5 and TRBJ2-5, with a tentative D call TRBD1 (6 bases). Germline lookup yields CDR1 MNHEY and CDR2 SVGAGI. The CDR3 is made up of 14 amino acids. The V end lost 0 bases, the J end lost 2 bases, and 7 bases lay between the germline ends. CDR3 region: CASSYSTGQETQYF. DNA for the CDR3: TGTGCCAGCAGTTACTCGACAGGACAAGAGACCCAGTACTTC.

This clonotype was observed many times. V and J are TRBV21-1 and TRBJ1-1; whether TRBD1, the table's D call, matches the DNA was not checked. TRBV21-1 is designated a pseudogene. This CDR3 is 16 amino acids long. The CDR3 spells CASGRGFGVFGTEAFF. The CDR3 coding sequence is TGTGCCAGCGGCAGGGGGTTTGGTGTTTTTGGCACTGAAGCTTTCTTT.

This clonotype has a count of ten or more. CDR3 nucleotide sequence: TGCAGCGAGCTGGACGGGCCTGAGACCCAGTACTTC. This codes for CSELDGPETQYF. The chain uses TRBV29-1 and TRBJ2-5; D is unclear. Trimming pared 7 bases from V and 5 bases from J, leaving 14 bases between. Per germline, CDR1 SQVTM and CDR2 ANQGSEA. This CDR3 comprises 12 residues.

The chain combines TRBV3-1 with TRBJ2-3; tentative D call: TRBD2 (7 bases). Trimming took 2 bases from V and 0 from J, leaving 27 bases between them. CDR1 and CDR2 from the germline V gene are LGHDT and YNNKEL (reference sequence). This CDR3 comprises 21 residues. The CDR3 spells CASSQPLSRLARGASTDTQYF. CDR3 in DNA: TGTGCCAGCAGCCAACCCCTATCCCGTCTTGCCCGGGGGGCTAGCACAGATACGCAGTATTTT.

This clonotype was found many times. The V call is TRBV30, the J call TRBJ1-3; D remains unclear. The CDR3 sequence is 14 residues long. Between the trimmed V and J ends, which lost 3 bases and 0 bases, there was a span of 9 bases. Germline V CDR1 and CDR2: GTSNPN, SVGIG (reference sequence). The CDR3 reads CAWSEGLSGNTIYF. CDR3 coding DNA: TGTGCCTGGAGCGAGGGTCTCTCTGGAAACACCATATATTTT. The variable domain in full, completed from reference TRBV30 and TRBJ1-3, reads SQTIHQWPATLVQPVGSPLSLECTVEGTSNPNLYWYRQAAGRGLQLLFYSVGIGQISSEVPQNLSASRPQDRQFILSSKKLLLSDSGFYLCAWSEGLSGNTIYFGEGSWLTVV.

This clonotype was detected a few times. The chain carries TRBV11-2 and TRBJ2-1; D ambiguous. The V and J ends lost 0 bases and 2 bases respectively, with 8 bases between them. CDR3 length equals 15 residues. Germline CDR1 is SGHAT and CDR2 is FQNNGV. The CDR3 protein is CASSLEGTAYNEQFF. In DNA, the CDR3 is TGTGCCAGCAGCTTAGAAGGAACGGCCTACAATGAGCAGTTCTTC.

This clonotype occurred many times. This chain joins TRBV4-3 and TRBJ1-4; D may be TRBD1 (6 bases). Per the germline V gene, CDR1 is LGHNA and CDR2 is YSLEER. V was shortened by 0 bases and J by 8 bases, with 13 bases between the two germline ends. This CDR3 is 15 amino acids long. The CDR3 sequence is CASSQERGAGEKLFF. CDR3 bases: TGCGCCAGCAGCCAAGAACGGGGGGCTGGCGAAAAACTGTTTTTT.

The table lists this clonotype with a few counts. The gene calls are TRBV20-1 and TRBJ2-7; 11 nucleotides match TRBD1. V was pared by 5 bases and J by 4 bases, with 7 bases of the junction left unmatched. Germline lookup yields CDR1 DFQATT and CDR2 SNEGSKA (reference sequence). The CDR3 contains 14 residues. The CDR3 is CSAGTGGFVYEQYF. The CDR3 DNA reads TGCAGTGCTGGGACAGGGGGTTTTGTGTACGAGCAGTACTTC.

This clonotype was counted many times. This chain links TRBV7-9 with TRBJ1-5; D is possibly TRBD1 (6 bases). CDR3 length equals 13 residues. V was trimmed by 5 bases and J by 8 bases, leaving 13 bases between them. Germline V lookup: CDR1 SEHNR, CDR2 FQNEAQ (reference sequence). The CDR3 sequence: CASSPSPGEPQHF. The CDR3 nucleotides read TGTGCCAGCAGCCCCAGCCCAGGGGAGCCCCAGCATTTT. Drawing the rest from reference TRBV7-9 and TRBJ1-5, the complete variable domain is DTGVSQNPRHKITKRGQNVTFRCDPISEHNRLYWYRQTLGQGPEFLTYFQNEAQLEKSRLLSDRFSAERPKGSFSTLEIQRTEQGDSAMYLCASSPSPGEPQHFGDGTRLSIL.

Ten or more counts support this clonotype. The gene calls are TRBV20-1 and TRBJ2-7, with D possibly being TRBD2 (6 bases). Germline lookup yields CDR1 DFQATT and CDR2 SNEGSKA (reference sequence). The CDR3 is made up of 14 amino acids. Trimming cost V 3 bases and J 2 bases, with 14 bases left between them. The CDR3 DNA follows: TGCAGTGCTAGTTATCAGGGAGGCCCCTACGAGCAGTACTTC. This gives the protein CSASYQGGPYEQYF.

This clonotype was observed a handful of times. The chain combines TRBV6-2 or TRBV6-3 with TRBJ2-1, with D maybe TRBD2 (5 bases). CDR1 and CDR2 (germline): MNHEY, SVGEGT. The CDR3 sequence is 14 residues long. With 7 bases removed from V and 9 bases from J, the gap between germline ends came to 19 bases. For the CDR3, the DNA is TGTGCCAGCACCCCCCGAGTGGGAGAAAGTGAGCAGTTCTTC. Residues: CASTPRVGESEQFF.

This clonotype has only a few counts. This chain links TRBV12-5 with TRBJ2-1; 9 bases align to TRBD2. This CDR3 has 15 amino acids. V lost 6 bases and J lost 6; bases outside the gene matches: 9. Germline V gives CDR1 LGHNT, CDR2 FRNRAP. The CDR3 loop reads CASGPGASGVNEQFF. CDR3 nucleotide sequence: TGTGCTAGTGGCCCGGGGGCTAGCGGGGTCAATGAGCAGTTCTTC. The full variable domain, with the rest looked up from reference TRBV12-5 and TRBJ2-1, is DARVTQTPRHKVTEMGQEVTMRCQPILGHNTVFWYRQTMMQGLELLAYFRNRAPLDDSGMPKDRFSAEMPDATLATLKIQPSEPRDSAVYFCASGPGASGVNEQFFGPGTRLTVL.